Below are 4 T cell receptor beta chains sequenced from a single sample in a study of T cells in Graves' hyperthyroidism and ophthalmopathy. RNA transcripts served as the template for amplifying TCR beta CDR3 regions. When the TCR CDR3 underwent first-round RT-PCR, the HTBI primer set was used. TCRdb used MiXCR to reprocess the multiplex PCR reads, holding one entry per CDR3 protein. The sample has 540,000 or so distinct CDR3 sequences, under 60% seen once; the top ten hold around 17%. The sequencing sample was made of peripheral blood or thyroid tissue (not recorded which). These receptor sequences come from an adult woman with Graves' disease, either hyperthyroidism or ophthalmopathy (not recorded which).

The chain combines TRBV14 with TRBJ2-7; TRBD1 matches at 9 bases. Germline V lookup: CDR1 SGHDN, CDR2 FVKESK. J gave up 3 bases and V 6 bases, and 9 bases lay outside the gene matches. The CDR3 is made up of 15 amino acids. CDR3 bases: TGTGCCAGCAGACGTACCGGGGACAGGGTCTACGAGCAGTACTTC. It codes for CASRRTGDRVYEQYF.

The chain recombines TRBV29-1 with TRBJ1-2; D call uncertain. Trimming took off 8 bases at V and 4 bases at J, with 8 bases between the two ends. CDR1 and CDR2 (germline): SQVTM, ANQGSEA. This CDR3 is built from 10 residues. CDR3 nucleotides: TGCAGCTTGGCTTCCTATGGCTACACCTTC. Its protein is CSLASYGYTF.

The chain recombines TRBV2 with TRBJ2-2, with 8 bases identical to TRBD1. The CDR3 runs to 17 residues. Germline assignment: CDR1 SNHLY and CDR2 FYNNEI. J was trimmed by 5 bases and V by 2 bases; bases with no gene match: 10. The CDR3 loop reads CASSENSDRVITGELFF. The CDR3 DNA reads TGTGCCAGCAGTGAAAACTCGGACAGGGTGATTACCGGGGAGCTGTTTTTT.

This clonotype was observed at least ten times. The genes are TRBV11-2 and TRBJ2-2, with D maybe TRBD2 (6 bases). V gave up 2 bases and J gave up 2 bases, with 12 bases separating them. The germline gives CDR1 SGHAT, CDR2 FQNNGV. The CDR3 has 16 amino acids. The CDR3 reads CASSLLRGSNTGELFF. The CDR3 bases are TGTGCCAGCAGCTTACTTCGGGGGAGTAACACCGGGGAGCTGTTTTTT. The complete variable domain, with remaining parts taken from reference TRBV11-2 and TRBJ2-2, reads EAGVAQSPRYKIIEKRQSVAFWCNPISGHATLYWYQQILGQGPKLLIQFQNNGVVDDSQLPKDRFSAERLKGVDSTLKIQPAKLEDSAVYLCASSLLRGSNTGELFFGEGSRLTVL.